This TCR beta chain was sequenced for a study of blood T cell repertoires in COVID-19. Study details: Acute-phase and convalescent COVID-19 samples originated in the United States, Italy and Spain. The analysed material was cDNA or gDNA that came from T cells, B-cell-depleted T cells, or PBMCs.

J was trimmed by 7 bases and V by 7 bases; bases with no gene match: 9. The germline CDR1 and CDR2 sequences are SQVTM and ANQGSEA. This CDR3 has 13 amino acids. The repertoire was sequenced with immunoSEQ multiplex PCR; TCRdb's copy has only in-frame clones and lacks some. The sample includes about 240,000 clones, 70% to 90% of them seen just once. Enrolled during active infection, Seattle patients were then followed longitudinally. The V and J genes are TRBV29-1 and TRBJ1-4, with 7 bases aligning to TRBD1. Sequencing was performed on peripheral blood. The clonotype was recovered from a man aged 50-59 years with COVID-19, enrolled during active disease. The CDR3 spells CSARQGEGEKLFF. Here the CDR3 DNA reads TGCAGCGCCCGACAGGGAGAAGGTGAAAAACTGTTTTTT.